Each of the 25 T cell receptor beta chains below was sequenced from the same sample in a study of T cell changes during pregnancy in multiple sclerosis. Clones were read by immunoSEQ multiplex PCR, and TCRdb kept only the in-frame ones, dropping some. The table lists 35,000 to 55,000 clones, roughly 87% of them singletons. The sequences come from CD4+ T cells from peripheral blood mononuclear cells, collected after pregnancy. The receptor source for this set is a female donor with multiple sclerosis, enrolled in a pregnancy study.

V is TRBV6-5 and J is TRBJ2-2; unclear D gene. In germline, CDR1 is MNHEY, CDR2 SVGAGI. Trimming shortened V by 6 bases and J by 1 base, and 9 bases separated the two germline ends. This CDR3 contains 14 residues. The CDR3 reads CASSYDLNTGELFF. The CDR3 bases are TGTGCCAGCAGCTATGACTTGAACACCGGGGAGCTGTTTTTT.

This rearrangement joins TRBV4-2 to TRBJ2-7, with a possible D match to TRBD2 (5 bases). V was clipped by 6 bases and J by 0 bases, with 12 bases between them. The CDR3 runs 14 residues. The germline gives CDR1 LGHNA, CDR2 YNFKEQ. The CDR3 DNA reads as TGTGCCAGCAGTCCCGGGGATAGCTCCTACGAGCAGTACTTC. This translates into CASSPGDSSYEQYF.

This clone was observed a single time. The chain couples TRBV5-1 to TRBJ2-3; the match to TRBD1 covers 10 bases. CDR3 length: 14 residues. The V gene end was trimmed by 4 bases and the J gene end by 3 bases; junction bases not matched to a gene: 2. Germline lookup yields CDR1 SGHRS and CDR2 YFSETQ. The CDR3 DNA sequence: TGCGCCAGCAGCCCGGGACAGGGGACAGATACGCAGTATTTT. Its translation is CASSPGQGTDTQYF.

The chain uses TRBV25-1 and TRBJ1-1, with D maybe TRBD1 (6 bases). Germline assignment: CDR1 MGHDK and CDR2 SYGVNS. The CDR3 extends over 13 amino acids. V dropped 8 bases and J dropped 0 bases, with 10 bases sitting between them. The CDR3 loop reads CASQGPLNTEAFF. CDR3 nucleotide sequence: TGTGCCAGCCAGGGGCCCTTGAACACTGAAGCTTTCTTT.

In its sample, this clone was seen a few times. The rearrangement joins TRBV29-1 to TRBJ1-2; 7 nucleotides agree with TRBD1. CDR1 and CDR2 from the germline V gene are SQVTM and ANQGSEA. The CDR3 totals 11 residues. Trimming removed 7 bases from V and 8 bases from J; junction bases left unmatched: 7. The CDR3 sequence is CSGGTGEGYTF. The CDR3 DNA follows: TGCAGCGGCGGTACAGGGGAGGGCTACACCTTC.

The gene calls are TRBV7-2 and TRBJ2-7; possible D gene TRBD2, 7 bases. The germline gives CDR1 SGHTA, CDR2 FQGNSA. The CDR3 length is 17 residues. V dropped 5 bases and J dropped 0 bases, with 20 bases sitting between them. In DNA form, the CDR3 reads TGTGCCAGCAGCCCAGAGGGAGACAGGACTAGCTCCTACGAGCAGTACTTC. Protein: CASSPEGDRTSSYEQYF.

This chain uses TRBV19 with TRBJ2-7, with D uncertain. The germline gives CDR1 LNHDA, CDR2 SQIVND (reference sequence). This CDR3 has 14 residues. With 1 base removed from V and 0 bases from J, the gap between germline ends came to 7 bases. In DNA form, the CDR3 reads TGTGCCAGTAGTATAGGCAGGCACTCCTACGAGCAGTACTTC. The encoded protein is CASSIGRHSYEQYF. The whole variable domain, remainder taken from reference TRBV19 and TRBJ2-7, is DGGITQSPKYLFRKEGQNVTLSCEQNLNHDAMYWYRQDPGQGLRLIYYSQIVNDFQKGDIAEGYSVSREKKESFPLTVTSAQKNPTAFYLCASSIGRHSYEQYFGPGTRLTVT.

V gene TRBV7-2 combines with J gene TRBJ2-3; 9 bases are shared with TRBD2. The V and J ends lost 5 bases and 4 bases, in that order; junction bases with no gene match: 10. Germline lookup yields CDR1 SGHTA and CDR2 FQGNSA. The CDR3 is 16 amino acids. CDR3: CASSTRTSVYADTQYF. The CDR3 nucleotides are TGTGCCAGCAGCACCCGGACTAGCGTATATGCAGATACGCAGTATTTT.

The rearrangement uses TRBV7-2 and TRBJ2-4, with D possibly matching TRBD1 (5 bases). Germline loops: CDR1 SGHTA, CDR2 FQGNSA. Trimming pared 3 bases from V and 0 bases from J, leaving 9 bases between. This CDR3 spans 15 amino acids. CDR3 residues: CASSFNTGAKNIQYF. The DNA of the CDR3 is TGTGCCAGCAGCTTTAACACAGGAGCCAAAAACATTCAGTACTTC.

This chain links TRBV5-1 with TRBJ2-2; D is perhaps TRBD1 (5 bases). Germline V gene lookup returns CDR1 SGHRS and CDR2 YFSETQ. V was shortened by 1 base and J by 1 base, with 14 bases between the two germline ends. CDR3 length: 17 residues. The CDR3 loop is CASSLTLIGQNTGELFF. The DNA for the CDR3 is TGCGCCAGCAGCTTGACGCTAATTGGACAGAACACCGGGGAGCTGTTTTTT.

V usage is TRBV10-3 and J usage is TRBJ2-3, with TRBD2 identical over 11 bases. This CDR3 region has 19 residues. J gave up 5 bases and V 5 bases, and 18 bases lay outside the gene matches. Looked up from germline, CDR1 is ENHRY and CDR2 is SYGVKD. The CDR3 sequence: CAISRRLENSGRALDTQYF. The CDR3 DNA sequence: TGTGCCATCAGTCGGAGATTAGAAAATAGCGGGAGGGCCCTAGATACGCAGTATTTT.

The rearrangement links TRBV6-5 to TRBJ1-1, with 9 bases lining up with TRBD1. V was clipped by 6 bases and J by 7 bases; unmatched bases: 9. Germline lookup yields CDR1 MNHEY and CDR2 SVGAGI. The CDR3 spans 14 residues. The CDR3 loop reads CASRLQGARNEAFF. CDR3 DNA: TGTGCCAGCAGACTACAGGGGGCAAGGAATGAAGCTTTCTTT.

This clone was observed a single time. The rearrangement joins TRBV5-4 to TRBJ2-7; the match to TRBD1 covers 10 bases. The CDR3 consists of 15 residues. V was pared by 4 bases and J by 2 bases, with 6 bases of the junction left unmatched. Germline V gene lookup returns CDR1 SGHNT and CDR2 YYREEE (reference sequence). As DNA, the CDR3 is TGTGCCAGCAGCCTGAGACAGGGGGCGGCCTACGAGCAGTACTTC. Protein: CASSLRQGAAYEQYF.

J is TRBJ1-1 and V is TRBV19; D unresolved. Trimming removed 3 bases from V and 4 bases from J, with 6 bases in between. From germline, CDR1 is LNHDA and CDR2 SQIVND (reference sequence). The CDR3 is made up of 12 amino acids. CDR3 region: CASSMRRTEAFF. For the CDR3, the DNA is TGTGCCAGTAGTATGAGGCGCACTGAAGCTTTCTTT.

In this sample, this clone turned up once. The chain carries TRBV10-3 and TRBJ1-1; D is unclear. Per germline, CDR1 ENHRY and CDR2 SYGVKD. Between the trimmed V and J ends, which lost 10 bases and 7 bases, there was a span of 22 bases. The CDR3 consists of 14 residues. The CDR3, as DNA: TGTGCCAGCACAGAAGGCCGGGGTAGAGGTGAAGCTTTCTTT. It translates to CASTEGRGRGEAFF.

This CDR3 reads CASVSGISTDTQYF. The CDR3, as DNA: TGTGCCAGCGTAAGCGGGATTAGCACAGATACGCAGTATTTT. This rearrangement joins TRBV7-9 to TRBJ2-3; 7 positions match TRBD2. The CDR3 is 14 amino acids. The germline V gene encodes CDR1 SEHNR and CDR2 FQNEAQ (reference sequence). The J segment lost 0 bases and the V segment lost 8 bases, leaving 5 bases of the junction unmatched.

Only one count was recorded for this clone. The chain has TRBV6-1 and TRBJ2-3; TRBD2 matches at 9 bases. V lost 2 bases, J lost 6 bases, and 12 bases stayed unmatched. CDR1 is MNHNS, CDR2 SASEGT, per germline. The CDR3 has 17 amino acids. The chain's CDR3 is CASSEPGLAPFRDTQYF. The CDR3 DNA follows: TGTGCCAGCAGTGAACCGGGACTAGCCCCCTTTAGGGATACGCAGTATTTT.

A single count supports this clone. The chain recombines TRBV27 with TRBJ1-5; D remains unclear. V gave up 6 bases and J gave up 2 bases, with 11 bases separating them. The CDR3 is made up of 14 amino acids. The V gene's germline CDR1 is MNHEY and CDR2 SMNVEV (reference sequence). The CDR3 bases are TGTGCCAGCAGCCCCGGGAGACGCAATCAGCCCCAGCATTTT. Translated, it gives CASSPGRRNQPQHF.

The CDR3 sequence is CASSSPGLLHTF. The CDR3 nucleotides read TGTGCCAGCAGCTCACCAGGACTCCTCCACACCTTC. The V and J genes are TRBV7-9 and TRBJ1-2; no reliable D call. Trimming cost V 4 bases and J 12 bases, with 15 bases left between them. The V gene's germline CDR1 is SEHNR and CDR2 FQNEAQ (reference sequence). The CDR3 runs 12 residues. The variable domain in full, completed from reference TRBV7-9 and TRBJ1-2, reads DTGVSQNPRHKITKRGQNVTFRCDPISEHNRLYWYRQTLGQGPEFLTYFQNEAQLEKSRLLSDRFSAERPKGSFSTLEIQRTEQGDSAMYLCASSSPGLLHTFGSGTRLTVV.

CDR3 protein: CASSSPSREQYF. The CDR3 nucleotides read TGTGCCAGCAGTTCGCCTTCGAGGGAGCAGTACTTC. This chain uses TRBV28 with TRBJ2-7; D is unresolved. The germline V gene has CDR1 MDHEN and CDR2 SYDVKM. The ends were cut back, 4 bases at V and 7 bases at J, with 11 bases in the middle. The CDR3 contains 12 residues.

The chain is built from TRBV29-1 and TRBJ2-3, with D tentatively TRBD1 (6 bases). The CDR3 sequence is 12 residues long. Trimming cost V 3 bases and J 4 bases, with 8 bases left between them. Germline assignment: CDR1 SQVTM and CDR2 ANQGSEA. This chain's CDR3 is CSVEGAADTQYF. The CDR3 nucleotides read TGCAGCGTTGAGGGGGCGGCAGATACGCAGTATTTT.

This clone was counted between two and nine times. The rearrangement joins TRBV28 to TRBJ1-5; D is possibly TRBD1 (5 bases). This CDR3 has 14 residues. The V end lost 8 bases, the J end lost 0 bases, and 11 bases lay between the germline ends. Germline assignment: CDR1 MDHEN and CDR2 SYDVKM. The CDR3 bases are TGTGCCAGCGAAGTGCAGGGTAGCAATCAGCCCCAGCATTTT. This encodes CASEVQGSNQPQHF.

The chain links TRBV10-3 to TRBJ1-5; 9 bases fit TRBD1. V lost 4 bases, J lost 2 bases, and 0 bases stayed unmatched. Germline V CDR1 and CDR2: ENHRY, SYGVKD. This CDR3 region has 14 residues. For the CDR3, the DNA is TGTGCCATCAGTGGGACAGGGGGCAATCAGCCCCAGCATTTT. Translated, it gives CAISGTGGNQPQHF.

The chain has TRBV27 and TRBJ1-2; D ambiguous. Germline CDR1 is MNHEY and CDR2 is SMNVEV (reference sequence). The CDR3 loop spans 11 amino acids. Trimming removed 7 bases at V and 7 bases at J, with 10 bases between. CDR3 DNA sequence: TGTGCCAGCAATGGACTGGGTGGCTACACCTTC. It is translated as CASNGLGGYTF.

The rearrangement uses TRBV18 and TRBJ1-5; D possibly corresponds to TRBD1 (5 bases). The CDR3 extends over 15 amino acids. V was clipped by 3 bases and J by 0 bases, with 9 bases between them. CDR1 and CDR2 (germline): KGHSH, LQKENI. CDR3 protein: CASSPFRDSNQPQHF. Written as DNA, the CDR3 is TGTGCCAGCTCACCTTTCAGGGATAGCAATCAGCCCCAGCATTTT.